Shown below are 31 T cell receptor beta chains from a single sample sequenced in a study of cytomegalovirus exposure and HLA in healthy donors. Amplification used 60 Vbeta primers and 13 Jbeta primers. Sequencing used immunoSEQ multiplex PCR; TCRdb keeps in-frame clones, though not all of them. The sample consists of approximately 150,000 clones, roughly 80% of them appearing once. Sequencing was performed on PBMCs. These receptors all stem from a woman between 50 and 59 years old in good health and CMV-seropositive.

The chain joins TRBV5-6 to TRBJ1-2, with unresolved D. The V end lost 4 bases, the J end lost 4 bases, and 17 bases lay between the germline ends. The CDR3 contains 15 residues. The germline V gene encodes CDR1 SGHDT and CDR2 YYEEEE. CDR3 amino acids: CASSPDPGSVYGYTF. The CDR3, as DNA: TGTGCCAGCAGCCCAGACCCCGGGTCGGTCTATGGCTACACCTTC. Full variable domain (rest looked up from reference TRBV5-6 and TRBJ1-2): DAGVTQSPTHLIKTRGQQVTLRCSPKSGHDTVSWYQQALGQGPQFIFQYYEEEERQRGNFPDRFSGHQFPNYSSELNVNALLLGDSALYLCASSPDPGSVYGYTFGSGTRLTVV.

The chain links TRBV11-2 to TRBJ1-1; the D is unclear. V lost 4 bases to trimming and J lost 0 bases, with 6 bases between them. This CDR3 contains 13 residues. CDR1 is SGHAT and CDR2 is FQNNGV in the germline V gene. The CDR3 loop reads CASSYTVNTEAFF. CDR3 nucleotides: TGTGCCAGCAGCTACACAGTGAACACTGAAGCTTTCTTT.

The rearrangement links TRBV5-5 to TRBJ1-6; 8 bases fit TRBD1. This CDR3 spans 18 amino acids. The ends lost 2 bases at V and 6 bases at J; junction bases unmatched: 13. Germline V gene data show CDR1 as SGHKS and CDR2 as YYEKEE (reference sequence). The CDR3 region is CASSLTRTGRGINSPLHF. The CDR3 DNA is TGTGCCAGCAGCTTAACCAGGACAGGGAGGGGTATTAATTCACCCCTCCACTTT.

The chain carries TRBV14 and TRBJ2-5; D possibly corresponds to TRBD2 (5 bases). Trimming pared 3 bases from V and 5 bases from J, leaving 13 bases between. The CDR3 is made up of 14 amino acids. Germline CDR1 and CDR2: SGHDN and FVKESK. The CDR3 sequence: CASSHVGGEETQYF. The CDR3 bases are TGTGCCAGCAGCCACGTCGGTGGGGAGGAGACCCAGTACTTC. The full variable domain, completed using reference TRBV14 and TRBJ2-5, is EAGVTQFPSHSVIEKGQTVTLRCDPISGHDNLYWYRRVMGKEIKFLLHFVKESKQDESGMPNNRFLAERTGGTYSTLKVQPAELEDSGVYFCASSHVGGEETQYFGPGTRLLVL.

The chain joins TRBV15 to TRBJ1-5; D remains ambiguous. The CDR3 covers 15 residues. Between the trimmed V and J ends, which lost 1 base and 8 bases, there was a span of 15 bases. The V gene's germline CDR1 is LNHNV and CDR2 YYDKDF (reference sequence). The CDR3 DNA follows: TGTGCCACCAGCAGAGCCTTATTGAGGGAGGAGCCCCAGCATTTT. Translation gives CATSRALLREEPQHF.

V is TRBV29-1 and J is TRBJ1-1; no definite D call. Germline assignment: CDR1 SQVTM and CDR2 ANQGSEA. The CDR3 has 12 residues. The ends were cut back, 1 base at V and 4 bases at J, with 7 bases in the middle. Here the CDR3 DNA reads TGCAGCGTTGAAGTAAGACTCACTGAAGCTTTCTTT. Translated: CSVEVRLTEAFF.

The rearrangement uses TRBV5-1 and TRBJ2-3; 11 bases are shared with TRBD2. The CDR3 covers 15 residues. Losses at the gene ends were 6 bases for V and 4 bases for J; bases not matched to a gene: 7. Germline lookup yields CDR1 SGHRS and CDR2 YFSETQ. The CDR3 loop is CASTELAGGPDTQYF. CDR3 DNA sequence: TGCGCCAGCACCGAGTTAGCGGGGGGGCCAGATACGCAGTATTTT.

A few counts support this clone. The chain combines TRBV6-1 with TRBJ2-5; tentatively, D is TRBD2 (7 bases). CDR1 is MNHNS, CDR2 SASEGT, per germline. The CDR3 totals 15 residues. Trimming took off 1 base at V and 5 bases at J, with 14 bases between the two ends. CDR3 sequence reads: CASSEVGGLGETQYF. CDR3 nucleotides: TGTGCCAGCAGTGAAGTGGGGGGGCTAGGGGAGACCCAGTACTTC.

CDR3 in DNA: TGTGCCAGCACCTCAGGACAGGGGACCTACGAGCAGTACTTC. Residues: CASTSGQGTYEQYF. The chain has TRBV2 and TRBJ2-7; 9 bases match TRBD1. Germline CDR1 is SNHLY and CDR2 is FYNNEI. After removal of 7 bases from V and 2 bases from J, the junction contained 6 bases not matched to a gene. The length of the CDR3 is 14 residues.

The J gene is TRBJ1-6, the V gene TRBV2; 10 bases fit TRBD1. This CDR3 is 17 amino acids long. Germline CDR1 and CDR2: SNHLY and FYNNEI. V gave up 6 bases and J gave up 10 bases; unmatched junction bases: 15. This CDR3 is CASSPNLPGTGASPLHF. The CDR3 DNA sequence: TGTGCCAGCAGCCCAAATCTTCCCGGGACAGGGGCCTCACCCCTCCACTTT.

The J gene is TRBJ2-1, the V gene TRBV7-9, with D maybe TRBD1 (6 bases). CDR1 and CDR2 (germline): SEHNR, FQNEAQ (reference sequence). V was pared by 1 base and J by 4 bases, with 11 bases between. CDR3 length equals 15 residues. CDR3 in amino acids: CASSLGDTIYNEQFF. The CDR3 nucleotides are TGTGCCAGCAGCTTAGGGGACACAATTTACAATGAGCAGTTCTTC.

V gene TRBV9 combines with J gene TRBJ1-2, with D perhaps TRBD1 (5 bases). The germline gives CDR1 SGDLS, CDR2 YYNGEE. Between the trimmed V and J ends, which lost 0 bases and 6 bases, there was a span of 15 bases. The CDR3 sequence is 15 residues long. This CDR3 is CASSVARQGQDGYTF. The CDR3 DNA sequence: TGTGCCAGCAGCGTAGCTCGGCAGGGCCAGGATGGCTACACCTTC. Variable domain in full (rest from reference TRBV9 and TRBJ1-2): DSGVTQTPKHLITATGQRVTLRCSPRSGDLSVYWYQQSLDQGLQFLIQYYNGEERAKGNILERFSAQQFPDLHSELNLSSLELGDSALYFCASSVARQGQDGYTFGSGTRLTVV.

The chain carries TRBV6-6 and TRBJ2-7; 7 bases agree with TRBD2. Germline V CDR1 and CDR2: MNHNY, SVGAGI (reference sequence). This CDR3 contains 14 residues. The V gene end was trimmed by 4 bases and the J gene end by 6 bases; junction bases not matched to a gene: 9. The CDR3 here is CASSSSGARVEQYF. Written as DNA, the CDR3 is TGTGCCAGCAGTTCTAGCGGTGCCCGGGTCGAGCAGTACTTC.

This chain connects TRBV5-6 to TRBJ1-6; D remains unclear. CDR3 length: 12 residues. Germline V gene lookup returns CDR1 SGHDT and CDR2 YYEEEE. V shed 4 bases and J shed 9 bases, with 8 bases lying between them. CDR3 residues: CASSALLSPLHF. CDR3 in DNA: TGTGCCAGCAGCGCATTACTTTCACCCCTCCACTTT.

This sequence joins TRBV14 and TRBJ2-5; weak D call: TRBD2 (5 bases). This CDR3 region has 15 residues. CDR1 and CDR2 from the germline V gene are SGHDN and FVKESK. V was trimmed by 4 bases and J by 2 bases, leaving 14 bases between them. Here the CDR3 DNA reads TGTGCCAGCAGCCCCCCGGGGAAGGGTCAAGAGACCCAGTACTTC. Amino acids: CASSPPGKGQETQYF.

V and J are TRBV19 and TRBJ1-5, with TRBD1 identical over 9 bases. Trimming at V came to 4 bases and at J to 6 bases, leaving 7 bases not matched to a gene. The CDR3 has 15 amino acids. CDR1 LNHDA and CDR2 SQIVND come from the germline V gene (reference sequence). This CDR3 is CASSSTGGARQPQHF. The CDR3 bases are TGTGCCAGTAGTAGTACAGGGGGCGCACGTCAGCCCCAGCATTTT.

V gene TRBV14 combines with J gene TRBJ2-1, with 8 nucleotides matching TRBD2. This CDR3 comprises 16 residues. The ends lost 1 base at V and 1 base at J; junction bases unmatched: 3. Germline V gene lookup returns CDR1 SGHDN and CDR2 FVKESK. The CDR3 protein is CASSQVRGVSYNEQFF. In DNA form, the CDR3 reads TGTGCCAGCAGCCAAGTGCGGGGGGTTTCCTACAATGAGCAGTTCTTC. The variable domain in full, with the rest retrieved from reference TRBV14 and TRBJ2-1, is EAGVTQFPSHSVIEKGQTVTLRCDPISGHDNLYWYRRVMGKEIKFLLHFVKESKQDESGMPNNRFLAERTGGTYSTLKVQPAELEDSGVYFCASSQVRGVSYNEQFFGPGTRLTVL.

The chain combines TRBV5-1 with TRBJ2-3; 10 nucleotides agree with TRBD2. V dropped 0 bases and J dropped 4; count of bases not matched to a gene: 11. Germline V gene data show CDR1 as SGHRS and CDR2 as YFSETQ. The CDR3 sequence is 18 residues long. CDR3 DNA sequence: TGCGCCAGCAGCTTGGCGGCCAGCGGGGGGGCCAGCGCAGATACGCAGTATTTT. This gives the protein CASSLAASGGASADTQYF.

The gene calls are TRBV5-8 and TRBJ1-2; 7 bases are shared with TRBD1. Germline values: CDR1 SGHTS, CDR2 YDEGEE. V shed 0 bases, J shed 5 bases, and the junction held 7 bases outside the gene matches. The CDR3 spans 15 residues. CDR3 sequence (DNA): TGTGCCAGCAGCTTGGATTTGGGACAGTTGTATGGCTACACCTTC. Residues: CASSLDLGQLYGYTF.

The chain carries TRBV19 and TRBJ1-5; D ambiguous. The V gene lost 6 bases and the J gene lost 2 bases, with 8 bases spanning the gap. The germline V gene has CDR1 LNHDA and CDR2 SQIVND (reference sequence). The CDR3 contains 13 residues. CDR3 in DNA: TGTGCCAGTAGCGTAGAAGGCAATCAGCCCCAGCATTTT. It encodes CASSVEGNQPQHF.

This clone has more than one count but fewer than ten. This chain connects TRBV6-1 to TRBJ1-2; the D is unclear. V lost 8 bases and J lost 7, with 11 bases in between. This CDR3 is built from 11 residues. In germline, CDR1 is MNHNS, CDR2 SASEGT. As DNA, the CDR3 is TGTGCCAGCGGAGGGTTCGGTGGCTACACCTTC. Its translation is CASGGFGGYTF.

In this sample, this clone turned up a few times. This sequence joins TRBV4-1 and TRBJ1-1; possibly TRBD1 for D (6 bases). The CDR3 has 15 residues. Germline CDR1 reads MGHRA; CDR2 reads YSYEKL. The germline V and J ends were trimmed by 3 bases and 0 bases, with 11 bases remaining between them. This CDR3 reads CASSQRDNLNTEAFF. The DNA of the CDR3 is TGCGCCAGCAGCCAGAGGGACAATTTGAACACTGAAGCTTTCTTT.

This clone appeared once. The chain carries TRBV6-5 and TRBJ1-2; D is unclear. CDR3 size: 12 residues. CDR1 is MNHEY, CDR2 SVGAGI, per germline. Between the trimmed V and J ends, which lost 6 bases and 1 base, there was a span of 6 bases. DNA for the CDR3: TGTGCCAGCAGACAGATTAACTATGGCTACACCTTC. It translates to CASRQINYGYTF.

This clone occurred once. CDR3 in amino acids: CASSLGAGGGNIQYF. The DNA of the CDR3 is TGTGCCAGCAGTCTGGGTGCAGGGGGTGGGAACATTCAGTACTTC. The rearrangement links TRBV2 to TRBJ2-4; TRBD1 aligns across 7 bases. Germline lookup yields CDR1 SNHLY and CDR2 FYNNEI. This CDR3 has 15 residues. V shed 5 bases, J shed 7 bases, and the junction held 11 bases outside the gene matches.

The chain recombines TRBV18 with TRBJ1-5; 11 positions agree with TRBD1. Germline V gene data show CDR1 as KGHSH and CDR2 as LQKENI. CDR3 length equals 14 residues. The V and J ends lost 5 bases and 4 bases, in that order; junction bases with no gene match: 1. This CDR3 is CASSGTGGNQPQHF. CDR3 nucleotide sequence: TGTGCCAGCTCAGGGACAGGGGGGAATCAGCCCCAGCATTTT.

The V gene is TRBV6-1, the J gene TRBJ1-6; D is unclear. The V end lost 5 bases, the J end lost 7 bases, and 12 bases lay between the germline ends. The length of the CDR3 is 14 residues. CDR1 and CDR2 (germline): MNHNS, SASEGT. The CDR3 DNA reads as TGTGCCAGCAGTCAACTCGAGAGGAATTCACCCCTCCACTTT. Amino acids: CASSQLERNSPLHF.

This chain links TRBV6-1 with TRBJ1-2; possible D gene TRBD1, 5 bases. The germline gives CDR1 MNHNS, CDR2 SASEGT. The CDR3 contains 13 residues. V was shortened by 4 bases and J by 4 bases, with 10 bases between the two germline ends. The CDR3 bases are TGTGCCAGCAGTGTGGAGGGGTCCTATGGCTACACCTTC. Encoded protein: CASSVEGSYGYTF.

The V call is TRBV7-2, the J call TRBJ2-1; 12 bases are shared with TRBD2. This CDR3 contains 13 residues. Germline V gene sequence: CDR1 SGHTA, CDR2 FQGNSA. With 8 bases clipped from V and 9 bases from J, the junction kept 5 bases outside the gene matches. CDR3 DNA: TGTGCCAGCCCTAGCGGGGGGGCGCGTGAGCAGTTCTTC. Translation gives CASPSGGAREQFF.

The chain's CDR3 is CASNPDGQGTYGYTF. As DNA, the CDR3 is TGCGCCAGCAACCCAGACGGACAGGGTACCTATGGCTACACCTTC. The genes are TRBV4-1 and TRBJ1-2; the match to TRBD1 covers 8 bases. The germline V gene has CDR1 MGHRA and CDR2 YSYEKL. The J segment lost 4 bases and the V segment lost 7 bases, leaving 11 bases of the junction unmatched. The CDR3 runs 15 residues.

Comment on this clone: The sample holds other DNA sequences that translate to the same CDR3. The chain links TRBV2 to TRBJ1-1; 9 bases map to TRBD1. The CDR3 is 13 amino acids. J gave up 2 bases and V 6 bases, and 1 base lay outside the gene matches. The germline V gene has CDR1 SNHLY and CDR2 FYNNEI. CDR3 region: CASRGQGNTEAFF. CDR3 sequence (DNA): TGTGCCAGCAGGGGACAGGGAAACACTGAAGCTTTCTTT.

This clone has just one count. The chain uses TRBV10-1 and TRBJ2-2, with D perhaps matching TRBD2 (5 bases). Germline CDR1 reads WNHNN; CDR2 reads SYGVQD (reference sequence). Trimming cost V 3 bases and J 5 bases, with 13 bases left between them. There are 15 residues in the CDR3. In nucleotides, the CDR3 is TGCGCCAGCAGTGATCCGGGGAGTTGGACCGGGGAGCTGTTTTTT. It specifies CASSDPGSWTGELFF.